The 20 T cell receptor beta chains below were found in one sample sequenced in a study of shared T cell receptors in the human thymus. Produced via immunoSEQ multiplex PCR; TCRdb's table is partial and in-frame only. The sample shows about 710,000 clones, 80% to 90% of them seen only once. The same data also contributed to another study, on human thymus T cells.

The sequencing input was thymocytes. All receptors derive from a boy younger than two with a congenital heart defect.

The chain carries TRBV10-2 and TRBJ1-5; TRBD1 might be the D (6 bases). Germline CDR1 reads WSHSY; CDR2 reads SAAADI. The length of the CDR3 is 16 residues. Trimming left V 7 bases short and J 5 bases short, with 21 bases between. CDR3 region: CASMPAQGLVDQPQHF. The CDR3, as DNA: TGCGCCAGCATGCCAGCACAGGGATTAGTGGATCAGCCCCAGCATTTT.

V gene TRBV7-3 combines with J gene TRBJ2-7; D may be TRBD2 (5 bases). This CDR3 contains 17 residues. CDR1 and CDR2 from the germline V gene are SGHTA and FQGTGA. V lost 2 bases, J lost 4 bases, and 21 bases lay in between. The CDR3 reads CASSLREGRGRIYEQYF. Here the CDR3 DNA reads TGTGCCAGCAGCTTACGAGAGGGTCGAGGGCGGATTTACGAGCAGTACTTC.

The chain links TRBV5-4 to TRBJ1-2, with TRBD1 matching over 11 bases. The CDR3 runs 15 residues. CDR1 is SGHNT and CDR2 is YYREEE in the germline V gene (reference sequence). Trimming removed 4 bases from V and 2 bases from J; junction bases left unmatched: 4. CDR3 sequence reads: CASSEGQGANYGYTF. As DNA, the CDR3 is TGTGCCAGCAGCGAAGGACAGGGGGCGAACTATGGCTACACCTTC. Using reference TRBV5-4 and TRBJ1-2 for the parts outside the CDR3, the full variable domain is ETGVTQSPTHLIKTRGQQVTLRCSSQSGHNTVSWYQQALGQGPQFIFQYYREEENGRGNFPPRFSGLQFPNYSSELNVNALELDDSALYLCASSEGQGANYGYTFGSGTRLTVV.

This sequence joins TRBV6-5 and TRBJ1-5, with no clear D. With 6 bases removed from V and 0 bases from J, the gap between germline ends came to 12 bases. The germline CDR1 and CDR2 sequences are MNHEY and SVGAGI. The CDR3 spans 15 residues. CDR3 coding DNA: TGTGCCAGCAGGGCCGAGGGTCTTAGCAATCAGCCCCAGCATTTT. Translation: CASRAEGLSNQPQHF.

This rearrangement joins TRBV15 to TRBJ2-1; 8 bases are shared with TRBD1. The CDR3 consists of 16 residues. The germline V gene has CDR1 LNHNV and CDR2 YYDKDF (reference sequence). With V trimmed by 1 base and J by 5 bases, 7 bases remained unmatched. CDR3 sequence reads: CATSRADRGVNNEQFF. The CDR3 coding sequence is TGTGCCACCAGCAGAGCCGACAGGGGCGTGAACAATGAGCAGTTCTTC.

This sequence joins TRBV7-2 and TRBJ1-1; TRBD1 might be the D (6 bases). The germline gives CDR1 SGHTA, CDR2 FQGNSA. This CDR3 spans 14 amino acids. V lost 5 bases and J lost 5, with 15 bases in between. CDR3 DNA: TGTGCCAGCAGCCCCACAGGGAGGGTTACTGAAGCTTTCTTT. It yields the protein CASSPTGRVTEAFF. Combining the CDR3 with reference TRBV7-2 and TRBJ1-1 gives the whole variable domain GAGVSQSPSNKVTEKGKDVELRCDPISGHTALYWYRQSLGQGLEFLIYFQGNSAPDKSGLPSDRFSAERTGGSVSTLTIQRTQQEDSAVYLCASSPTGRVTEAFFGQGTRLTVV.

V usage is TRBV4-3 and J usage is TRBJ1-5; a weak D match, TRBD1 (5 bases). The CDR3 is made up of 16 amino acids. Germline CDR1 and CDR2: LGHNA and YSLEER. Trimming took off 0 bases at V and 4 bases at J, with 13 bases between the two ends. CDR3 residues: CASSQEFRQHNQPQHF. Written as DNA, the CDR3 is TGCGCCAGCAGCCAAGAATTTCGACAGCATAATCAGCCCCAGCATTTT.

This clone was counted a single time. The chain carries TRBV7-9 and TRBJ1-2; 8 bases are shared with TRBD1. In germline, CDR1 is SEHNR, CDR2 FQNEAQ (reference sequence). The CDR3 runs 14 residues. V lost 4 bases to trimming and J lost 6 bases; unmatched junction nucleotides: 7. This chain's CDR3 is CASSCGQGVDGYTF. For the CDR3, the DNA is TGTGCCAGCAGCTGCGGACAGGGCGTAGATGGCTACACCTTC.

This chain joins TRBV7-2 and TRBJ1-2, with unresolved D. The CDR3 runs 14 residues. Trimming pared 3 bases from V and 6 bases from J, leaving 14 bases between. CDR1 is SGHTA, CDR2 FQGNSA, per germline. The CDR3 region has the DNA TGTGCCAGCAGCTTGGTGGAGATGGTGGATGGCTACACCTTC. This encodes CASSLVEMVDGYTF.

The V and J genes are TRBV5-6 and TRBJ2-2; tentative D call: TRBD2 (5 bases). With 0 bases removed from V and 4 bases from J, the gap between germline ends came to 7 bases. The CDR3 extends over 14 amino acids. Per the germline V gene, CDR1 is SGHDT and CDR2 is YYEEEE. The CDR3 loop reads CASSLGGGTGELFF. CDR3 sequence (DNA): TGTGCCAGCAGCTTGGGCGGAGGCACCGGGGAGCTGTTTTTT.

This chain connects TRBV19 to TRBJ2-1; 13 bases match TRBD2. CDR3 size: 17 residues. Germline CDR1 reads LNHDA; CDR2 reads SQIVND (reference sequence). J gave up 2 bases and V 1 base, and 2 bases lay outside the gene matches. The CDR3 region is CASSIGTSGRAYNEQFF. CDR3 bases: TGTGCCAGTAGTATAGGAACTAGCGGGAGGGCCTACAATGAGCAGTTCTTC.

The chain has TRBV5-1 and TRBJ2-7, with 7 bases matching TRBD1. Trimming took 4 bases from V and 3 from J; bases not matched to a gene: 13. The V gene's germline CDR1 is SGHRS and CDR2 YFSETQ. The CDR3 contains 16 residues. CDR3 bases: TGCGCCAGCAGCCTGGAACCCGACAGGGCGGTCTACGAGCAGTACTTC. Translation gives CASSLEPDRAVYEQYF.

The rearrangement uses TRBV7-3 and TRBJ2-7, with D tentatively TRBD1 (7 bases). The V end was cut by 1 base, the J end by 6 bases, with 13 bases between. This CDR3 is 14 amino acids long. The germline V gene encodes CDR1 SGHTA and CDR2 FQGTGA. CDR3 residues: CASSLRQGDSEQYF. DNA for the CDR3: TGTGCCAGCAGCTTAAGGCAGGGGGACTCCGAGCAGTACTTC.

CDR3 region: CASSPRDTKNTEAFF. CDR3 nucleotide sequence: TGCGCCAGCAGCCCCCGGGACACTAAGAACACTGAAGCTTTCTTT. This chain links TRBV5-1 with TRBJ1-1, with D possibly TRBD1 on 6 matching bases. The CDR3 loop spans 15 amino acids. Germline V lookup: CDR1 SGHRS, CDR2 YFSETQ. Trimming left V 4 bases short and J 1 base short, with 14 bases between.

The chain carries TRBV4-1 and TRBJ2-3; the match to TRBD2 covers 7 bases. Germline V gene data show CDR1 as MGHRA and CDR2 as YSYEKL. The CDR3 runs 17 residues. V dropped 1 base and J dropped 2; count of bases not matched to a gene: 9. CDR3 sequence reads: CASSQVRLALSTDTQYF. In DNA form, the CDR3 reads TGCGCCAGCAGCCAAGTACGACTAGCCTTATCCACAGATACGCAGTATTTT.

The chain combines TRBV27 with TRBJ2-7, with a weak D call TRBD1 (5 bases). CDR3 length equals 13 residues. The V end lost 5 bases, the J end lost 0 bases, and 8 bases lay between the germline ends. The V gene's germline CDR1 is MNHEY and CDR2 SMNVEV (reference sequence). In DNA form, the CDR3 reads TGTGCCAGCAGTCACAGGAACTCCTACGAGCAGTACTTC. Translated, it gives CASSHRNSYEQYF.

This clone was counted a single time. The chain joins TRBV9 to TRBJ1-1; weak D call: TRBD1 (5 bases). Germline loops: CDR1 SGDLS, CDR2 YYNGEE. V was clipped by 0 bases and J by 0 bases, with 21 bases between them. The CDR3 loop spans 19 amino acids. The CDR3 here is CASSVDSGDEFLMNTEAFF. The CDR3 bases are TGTGCCAGCAGCGTAGATTCGGGGGATGAGTTTCTCATGAACACTGAAGCTTTCTTT.

The chain carries TRBV11-2 and TRBJ2-2; 10 bases map to TRBD2. Losses at the gene ends were 1 base for V and 1 base for J; bases not matched to a gene: 6. The CDR3 runs to 18 residues. Germline V gene data show CDR1 as SGHAT and CDR2 as FQNNGV. The CDR3 is CASSLGGLAGVNTGELFF. DNA for the CDR3: TGTGCCAGCAGCTTAGGGGGCCTAGCGGGAGTGAACACCGGGGAGCTGTTTTTT.

About this clone: Other nucleotide sequences from this sample produce the same CDR3. This chain's CDR3 is CASSLLQGDSPLHF. In nucleotides, the CDR3 is TGTGCCAGCAGTTTATTACAGGGCGATTCACCCCTCCACTTT. The gene calls are TRBV27 and TRBJ1-6; D perhaps matches TRBD1 (6 bases). Germline V gene lookup returns CDR1 MNHEY and CDR2 SMNVEV (reference sequence). V lost 1 base, J lost 8 bases, and 9 bases lay in between. CDR3 length: 14 amino acids.

The V and J genes are TRBV5-1 and TRBJ2-7, with D perhaps TRBD1 (5 bases). V dropped 0 bases and J dropped 0 bases, with 13 bases sitting between them. CDR3 length: 16 amino acids. Looked up from germline, CDR1 is SGHRS and CDR2 is YFSETQ. The CDR3 here is CASSLVSAGHSYEQYF. In nucleotides, the CDR3 is TGCGCCAGCAGCTTGGTGTCCGCAGGGCACTCCTACGAGCAGTACTTC.